The present T cell receptor (beta chain) was sequenced within a study of blood T cell repertoires in COVID-19. Germline CDR1 SGDLS, CDR2 YYNGEE. The CDR3 runs 14 residues. Losses at the gene ends were 6 bases for V and 4 bases for J; bases not matched to a gene: 9. In the original analysis: Estimated nucleated cell counts came from reference gene primer amplification. TCRdb's copy holds only in-frame clones and misses some; the assay was immunoSEQ multiplex PCR. V, J and clone size were drawn from that table, and D and trimming were deduced from the DNA. This table holds about 76,000 clones, around 86% found once.

The sequenced material came from peripheral blood. The TCR sequence derives from a human donor in a cohort sampled during active COVID-19. The chain has TRBV9 and TRBJ1-1, with TRBD1 matching over 7 bases. CDR3 residues: CASNGGGLSTEAFF. The CDR3 nucleotides are TGTGCCAGCAATGGAGGGGGCCTGAGCACTGAAGCTTTCTTT.